The 11 T cell receptor beta chains below were found in one sample sequenced in a study of T cell repertoires in cytomegalovirus infection. The antigens for these receptors are not known. Via MiXCR, TCRdb re-called the reads, giving one row per CDR3 protein. Here the sample spans about half a million distinct CDR3 sequences, roughly 43% being singletons. The source material was cultured PBMCs, sampled from culture after CMV antigen stimulation. These receptor sequences come from a human donor in good health (CMV status not recorded). Some clones in this sample may be carry-over from other donors' samples.

This CDR3 reads CASSPGLRGASYNEQFF. The CDR3 nucleotides read TGTGCCAGCAGCCCAGGATTGCGGGGGGCCTCCTACAATGAGCAGTTCTTC. V usage is TRBV7-6 and J usage is TRBJ2-1, with TRBD2 matching over 8 bases. The germline V gene encodes CDR1 SGHVS and CDR2 FNYEAQ. The V gene end was trimmed by 5 bases and the J gene end by 0 bases; junction bases not matched to a gene: 9. The CDR3 covers 17 residues.

The table lists this clonotype with a few counts. The chain combines TRBV7-8 with TRBJ1-2; D not certain. CDR1 is SGHVS and CDR2 is FQNEAQ in the germline V gene. This CDR3 is 15 amino acids long. V was shortened by 3 bases and J by 9 bases, with 20 bases between the two germline ends. This CDR3 is CASSFAPAGGFRYTF. CDR3 nucleotides: TGTGCCAGCAGCTTCGCACCGGCGGGAGGTTTTCGCTACACCTTC.

This clonotype was counted only a few times. The rearrangement uses TRBV27 and TRBJ2-1; 7 bases map to TRBD2. Germline V gene sequence: CDR1 MNHEY, CDR2 SMNVEV (reference sequence). Losses at the gene ends were 5 bases for V and 2 bases for J; bases not matched to a gene: 9. The CDR3 runs to 16 residues. Here the CDR3 DNA reads TGTGCCAGCAGTCTTCTGCTAGCGGAGCCCTACAATGAGCAGTTCTTC. It codes for CASSLLLAEPYNEQFF.

The V gene is TRBV7-8, the J gene TRBJ2-1, with D maybe TRBD2 (5 bases). Trimming stripped 7 bases from V and 5 bases from J, with 15 bases between. Per germline, CDR1 SGHVS and CDR2 FQNEAQ. The CDR3 totals 14 residues. This CDR3 is CASTTLRENNEQFF. The CDR3, as DNA: TGTGCCAGCACCACATTGAGGGAAAACAATGAGCAGTTCTTC.

V gene TRBV7-9 combines with J gene TRBJ2-7; 10 nucleotides agree with TRBD2. Germline CDR1 SEHNR, CDR2 FQNEAQ (reference sequence). The CDR3 spans 14 residues. V dropped 7 bases and J dropped 0; count of bases not matched to a gene: 3. The CDR3, as DNA: TGTGCCAGCATCCGGACTAGCGGCTCCTACGAGCAGTACTTC. As protein: CASIRTSGSYEQYF. The full variable domain, with the rest looked up from reference TRBV7-9 and TRBJ2-7, is DTGVSQNPRHKITKRGQNVTFRCDPISEHNRLYWYRQTLGQGPEFLTYFQNEAQLEKSRLLSDRFSAERPKGSFSTLEIQRTEQGDSAMYLCASIRTSGSYEQYFGPGTRLTVT.

This clonotype showed up just a few times. The rearrangement uses TRBV27 and TRBJ2-5; D is ambiguous. The CDR3 covers 13 residues. V lost 4 bases to trimming and J lost 1 base, with 7 bases between them. Germline loops: CDR1 MNHEY, CDR2 SMNVEV (reference sequence). The CDR3: CASSSPPQETQYF. The CDR3 DNA reads TGTGCCAGCAGTTCTCCTCCCCAAGAGACCCAGTACTTC.

The chain carries TRBV7-2 and TRBJ2-7; D gene uncertain. The CDR3 loop spans 14 amino acids. Trimming removed 3 bases at V and 4 bases at J, with 13 bases between. Germline V lookup: CDR1 SGHTA, CDR2 FQGNSA. CDR3 amino acids: CASSLTRSVYEQYF. DNA for the CDR3: TGTGCCAGCAGCTTGACTCGGAGCGTTTACGAGCAGTACTTC.

The chain joins TRBV28 to TRBJ2-3, with D tentatively TRBD2 (6 bases). CDR1 MDHEN and CDR2 SYDVKM come from the germline V gene. Trimming took 2 bases from V and 8 from J, leaving 14 bases between them. This CDR3 region has 14 residues. This CDR3 reads CASSLPVPAGTQYF. The CDR3, as DNA: TGTGCCAGCAGTTTACCCGTCCCAGCGGGTACGCAGTATTTT.

The chain links TRBV19 to TRBJ1-2, with a weak D call TRBD1 (6 bases). The CDR3 totals 15 residues. Deletions cut 7 bases from V and 7 bases from J, with 22 bases between. Germline V gene data show CDR1 as LNHDA and CDR2 as SQIVND (reference sequence). The CDR3 DNA reads TGTGCCAGTAACCTCGAGGACAGCCTAGGTGGTGGCTACACCTTC. Translating gives CASNLEDSLGGGYTF.

V usage is TRBV27 and J usage is TRBJ2-1; D is perhaps TRBD1 (6 bases). The CDR3 contains 17 residues. Trimming cost V 7 bases and J 1 base, with 20 bases left between them. Germline V CDR1 and CDR2: MNHEY, SMNVEV (reference sequence). The CDR3 DNA is TGTGCCAGCATTGGACAGACGAGCTCTAGGTCCTACAATGAGCAGTTCTTC. This translates into CASIGQTSSRSYNEQFF.

V usage is TRBV7-2 and J usage is TRBJ2-1; 7 positions match TRBD2. V shed 8 bases, J shed 4 bases, and the junction held 2 bases outside the gene matches. In germline, CDR1 is SGHTA, CDR2 FQGNSA. CDR3 length: 12 residues. CDR3 DNA sequence: TGTGCCAGCGGGGGGGGGTACAATGAGCAGTTCTTC. As protein: CASGGGYNEQFF.